These 20 T cell receptor beta chains share one sample of origin, sequenced in a study of blood T cell repertoires in COVID-19. Here immunoSEQ multiplex PCR was the method, and the copy in TCRdb shows in-frame clones only, minus some. The top ten clones hold approximately 0.45% of a sample with roughly 87,000 clones, about 87% of them seen once. Sequenced sample: peripheral blood. Every receptor here comes from a man aged 60 to 75 with acute or convalescent COVID-19.

V is TRBV9 and J is TRBJ2-1; maybe TRBD2 (6 bases). This CDR3 is 13 amino acids long. Germline V gene data show CDR1 as SGDLS and CDR2 as YYNGEE. V lost 4 bases, J lost 4 bases, and 9 bases lay in between. The CDR3: CASSPEGYNEQFF. The DNA of the CDR3 is TGTGCCAGCAGCCCGGAGGGATACAATGAGCAGTTCTTC.

The chain joins TRBV28 to TRBJ2-5, with 13 nucleotides matching TRBD2. The junction had 3 bases not matched to a gene; V was cut back by 3 bases and J by 5 bases. CDR1 and CDR2 (germline): MDHEN, SYDVKM. The CDR3 sequence is 15 residues long. CDR3 protein: CASSFGLAGVETQYF. For the CDR3, the DNA is TGTGCCAGCAGTTTCGGACTAGCGGGGGTGGAGACCCAGTACTTC.

The chain carries TRBV7-2 and TRBJ2-1, with 13 bases matching TRBD2. Germline CDR1 is SGHTA and CDR2 is FQGNSA. The junction had 4 bases not matched to a gene; V was cut back by 2 bases and J by 6 bases. There are 16 residues in the CDR3. CDR3 coding DNA: TGTGCCAGCAGCTTAACTAGCGGGAGGGGGGGCAATGAGCAGTTCTTC. It yields the protein CASSLTSGRGGNEQFF.

The rearrangement links TRBV29-1 to TRBJ2-7; D is perhaps TRBD2 (5 bases). The CDR3 is 12 amino acids. The V gene lost 4 bases and the J gene lost 5 bases, with 12 bases spanning the gap. Germline V gene lookup returns CDR1 SQVTM and CDR2 ANQGSEA. The CDR3 DNA reads TGCAGCGTTGGAGGGATCGCGAACGAGCAGTACTTC. Amino acid sequence: CSVGGIANEQYF.

The chain joins TRBV7-7 to TRBJ2-3; 8 positions match TRBD2. Germline V CDR1 and CDR2: SSHAT, FNYEAQ (reference sequence). V lost 5 bases, J lost 6 bases, and 4 bases stayed unmatched. This CDR3 spans 13 amino acids. The CDR3 here is CASSLGRADTQYF. DNA of the CDR3: TGTGCCAGCAGCCTCGGGAGGGCCGATACGCAGTATTTT. The complete variable domain, with remaining parts taken from reference TRBV7-7 and TRBJ2-3, reads GAGVSQSPRYKVTKRGQDVTLRCDPISSHATLYWYQQALGQGPEFLTYFNYEAQPDKSGLPSDRFSAERPEGSISTLTIQRTEQRDSAMYRCASSLGRADTQYFGPGTRLTVL.

V is TRBV5-6 and J is TRBJ1-2; 8 bases align to TRBD1. Germline-derived CDR1 and CDR2 are SGHDT and YYEEEE. Trimming at V came to 4 bases and at J to 5 bases, leaving 10 bases not matched to a gene. CDR3 length: 15 residues. CDR3: CASSPRDRPFYGYTF. In DNA form, the CDR3 reads TGTGCCAGCAGCCCTCGGGACAGGCCTTTTTATGGCTACACCTTC. Based on the CDR3 plus reference TRBV5-6 and TRBJ1-2, the full variable domain is DAGVTQSPTHLIKTRGQQVTLRCSPKSGHDTVSWYQQALGQGPQFIFQYYEEEERQRGNFPDRFSGHQFPNYSSELNVNALLLGDSALYLCASSPRDRPFYGYTFGSGTRLTVV.

The chain carries TRBV5-1 and TRBJ1-1; tentatively, D is TRBD1 (6 bases). The CDR3 length is 15 residues. Trimming removed 7 bases from V and 5 bases from J, with 21 bases in between. Germline-derived CDR1 and CDR2 are SGHRS and YFSETQ. Here the CDR3 reads CASLGEGERRTEAFF. For the CDR3, the DNA is TGCGCCAGCCTCGGGGAGGGGGAGAGGAGAACTGAAGCTTTCTTT.

This chain connects TRBV5-1 to TRBJ1-1; TRBD1 agrees at 8 bases. There are 15 residues in the CDR3. Losses at the gene ends were 4 bases for V and 2 bases for J; bases not matched to a gene: 7. Germline V gene lookup returns CDR1 SGHRS and CDR2 YFSETQ. The chain's CDR3 is CASSTRTGTNTEAFF. In DNA, the CDR3 is TGCGCCAGCAGCACAAGGACAGGGACCAACACTGAAGCTTTCTTT.

The chain employs TRBV2 and TRBJ1-6, with D unresolved. V was pared by 3 bases and J by 7 bases, with 10 bases between. Germline loops: CDR1 SNHLY, CDR2 FYNNEI. The CDR3 spans 14 residues. CDR3 sequence (DNA): TGTGCCAGCAGTGAGACAAGAAAGAATTCACCCCTCCACTTT. This sequence encodes CASSETRKNSPLHF. The whole variable domain, remainder taken from reference TRBV2 and TRBJ1-6, is EPEVTQTPSHQVTQMGQEVILRCVPISNHLYFYWYRQILGQKVEFLVSFYNNEISEKSEIFDDQFSVERPDGSNFTLKIRSTKLEDSAMYFCASSETRKNSPLHFGNGTRLTVT.

The gene calls are TRBV6-5 and TRBJ2-7, with 12 bases that match TRBD2. V was clipped by 6 bases and J by 4 bases; unmatched bases: 7. The CDR3 totals 15 residues. Germline V gene data show CDR1 as MNHEY and CDR2 as SVGAGI. CDR3 in amino acids: CASSLLAGGYYEQYF. As DNA, the CDR3 is TGTGCCAGCAGCCTACTAGCGGGGGGTTATTACGAGCAGTACTTC.

The chain carries TRBV24-1 and TRBJ2-7; D is perhaps TRBD1 (7 bases). The CDR3 spans 13 residues. Looked up from germline, CDR1 is KGHDR and CDR2 is SFDVKD. Trimming pared 6 bases from V and 3 bases from J, leaving 11 bases between. CDR3 nucleotides: TGTGCCACCAGTCGGCAGGGGGGCTACGAGCAGTACTTC. As protein: CATSRQGGYEQYF.

The chain uses TRBV9 and TRBJ1-1; D remains unclear. Germline V gene lookup returns CDR1 SGDLS and CDR2 YYNGEE. Trimming removed 4 bases at V and 5 bases at J, with 18 bases between. The CDR3 has 15 residues. The chain's CDR3 is CASSTTTGIGTEAFF. The CDR3 DNA is TGTGCCAGCAGCACAACCACCGGGATCGGAACTGAAGCTTTCTTT.

V gene TRBV6-5 combines with J gene TRBJ1-1; 7 nucleotides agree with TRBD1. V lost 7 bases to trimming and J lost 2 bases; unmatched junction nucleotides: 4. CDR1 is MNHEY and CDR2 is SVGAGI in the germline V gene. The CDR3 sequence is 13 residues long. The CDR3 here is CASTGTVNTEAFF. In DNA, the CDR3 is TGTGCCAGCACTGGGACAGTAAACACTGAAGCTTTCTTT.

This clone was seen a single time. The rearrangement joins TRBV5-5 to TRBJ2-2; TRBD2 matches 12 bases. Germline lookup yields CDR1 SGHKS and CDR2 YYEKEE (reference sequence). V gave up 2 bases and J gave up 7 bases; unmatched junction bases: 12. CDR3 length equals 18 residues. The CDR3 region is CASSFVGRTSGIGGELFF. The CDR3 nucleotides read TGTGCCAGCAGCTTCGTCGGACGGACTAGCGGGATAGGCGGGGAGCTGTTTTTT.

This chain links TRBV5-1 with TRBJ1-1, with no clear D. V lost 4 bases and J lost 3, with 16 bases in between. This CDR3 has 15 amino acids. Germline V CDR1 and CDR2: SGHRS, YFSETQ. CDR3 sequence (DNA): TGCGCCAGCAGCATCTACAGCGGTCGGGACACTGAAGCTTTCTTT. This encodes CASSIYSGRDTEAFF. The complete variable domain, with remaining parts taken from reference TRBV5-1 and TRBJ1-1, reads KAGVTQTPRYLIKTRGQQVTLSCSPISGHRSVSWYQQTPGQGLQFLFEYFSETQRNKGNFPGRFSGRQFSNSRSEMNVSTLELGDSALYLCASSIYSGRDTEAFFGQGTRLTVV.

The chain is built from TRBV2 and TRBJ1-2; 10 bases align to TRBD1. V trimming: 1 base; J trimming: 3 bases; junction bases outside the gene matches: 5. Germline V gene lookup returns CDR1 SNHLY and CDR2 FYNNEI. CDR3 size: 16 residues. The CDR3 reads CASSEVGQGSDYGYTF. CDR3 bases: TGTGCCAGCAGTGAAGTGGGACAGGGGAGTGACTATGGCTACACCTTC.

This chain uses TRBV5-1 with TRBJ2-7; 8 bases line up with TRBD1. The CDR3 is 14 amino acids. The trim removed 1 base at V and 2 bases at J, leaving 2 bases unmatched. CDR1 is SGHRS, CDR2 YFSETQ, per germline. Written as DNA, the CDR3 is TGCGCCAGCAGCTTGCTGGGACAGGCCTACGAGCAGTACTTC. Amino acid sequence: CASSLLGQAYEQYF.

The chain carries TRBV4-1 and TRBJ2-5; D possibly corresponds to TRBD2 (5 bases). The V end was cut by 4 bases, the J end by 1 base, with 13 bases between. Germline-derived CDR1 and CDR2 are MGHRA and YSYEKL. The length of the CDR3 is 15 residues. The CDR3 is CASSRFRDAQETQYF. CDR3 in DNA: TGCGCCAGCAGCCGGTTTCGGGATGCCCAAGAGACCCAGTACTTC.

The chain is built from TRBV7-3 and TRBJ2-5, with 7 positions matching TRBD1. Germline V gene lookup returns CDR1 SGHTA and CDR2 FQGTGA. J lost 5 bases, V lost 1 base, and 10 bases had no gene match. The CDR3 is made up of 16 amino acids. The CDR3 DNA is TGTGCCAGCAGCTTAAAAAGACAGGGTCGTTTCGAGACCCAGTACTTC. Its protein product is CASSLKRQGRFETQYF.

The chain joins TRBV12-3 or TRBV12-4 to TRBJ1-6; TRBD1 is a possible D gene (5 bases). V lost 2 bases to trimming and J lost 14 bases, with 13 bases between them. The length of the CDR3 is 13 residues. CDR3 in DNA: TGTGCCAGCAGTTTAAAAACAGGTTTCACCCTCCACTTT. This translates into CASSLKTGFTLHF.